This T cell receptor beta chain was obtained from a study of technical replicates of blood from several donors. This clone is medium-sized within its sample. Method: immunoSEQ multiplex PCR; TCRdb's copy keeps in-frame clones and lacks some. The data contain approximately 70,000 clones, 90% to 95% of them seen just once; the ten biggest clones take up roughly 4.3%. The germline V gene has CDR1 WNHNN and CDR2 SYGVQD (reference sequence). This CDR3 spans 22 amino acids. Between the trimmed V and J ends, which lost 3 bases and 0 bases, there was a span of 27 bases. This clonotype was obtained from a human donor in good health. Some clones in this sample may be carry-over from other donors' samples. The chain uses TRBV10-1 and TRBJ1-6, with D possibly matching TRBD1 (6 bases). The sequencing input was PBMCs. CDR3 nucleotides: TGCGCCAGCAGTGATTTGGGGGCCCTCGGTACCCGAAGGAGCTCCTATAATTCACCCCTCCACTTT. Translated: CASSDLGALGTRRSSYNSPLHF.